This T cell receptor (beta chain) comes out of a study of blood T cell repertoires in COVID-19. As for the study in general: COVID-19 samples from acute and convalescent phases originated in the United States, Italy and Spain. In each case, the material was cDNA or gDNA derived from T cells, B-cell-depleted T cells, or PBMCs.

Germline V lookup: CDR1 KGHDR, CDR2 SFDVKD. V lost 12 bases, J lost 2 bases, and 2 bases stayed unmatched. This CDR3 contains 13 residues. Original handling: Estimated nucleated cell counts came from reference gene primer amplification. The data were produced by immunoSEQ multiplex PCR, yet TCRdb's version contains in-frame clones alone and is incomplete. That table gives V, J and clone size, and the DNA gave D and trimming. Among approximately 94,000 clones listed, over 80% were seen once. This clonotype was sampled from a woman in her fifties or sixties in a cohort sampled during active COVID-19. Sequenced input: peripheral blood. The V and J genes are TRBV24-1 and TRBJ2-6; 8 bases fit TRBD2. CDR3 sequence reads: CAPGGAGANVLTF. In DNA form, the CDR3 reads TGTGCCCCGGGGGGGGCTGGGGCCAACGTCCTGACTTTC.